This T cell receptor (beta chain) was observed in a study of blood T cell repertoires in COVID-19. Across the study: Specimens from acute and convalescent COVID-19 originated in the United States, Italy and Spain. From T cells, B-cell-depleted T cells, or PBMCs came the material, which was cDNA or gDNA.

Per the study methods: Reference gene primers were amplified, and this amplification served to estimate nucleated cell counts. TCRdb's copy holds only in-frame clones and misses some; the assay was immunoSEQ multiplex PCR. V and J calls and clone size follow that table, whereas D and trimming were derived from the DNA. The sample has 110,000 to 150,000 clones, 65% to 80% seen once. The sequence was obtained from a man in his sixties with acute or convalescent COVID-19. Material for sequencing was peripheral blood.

In DNA, the CDR3 is TGTGCCAGCAGCCCCACTAGGACTAGCGCACGCCCGGGGGCTGGGGCCAACGTCCTGACTTTC. Translated: CASSPTRTSARPGAGANVLTF. This chain joins TRBV7-8 and TRBJ2-6; TRBD2 matches 9 bases. The V gene end was trimmed by 5 bases and the J gene end by 2 bases; junction bases not matched to a gene: 19. The length of the CDR3 is 21 residues. Germline values: CDR1 SGHVS, CDR2 FQNEAQ.